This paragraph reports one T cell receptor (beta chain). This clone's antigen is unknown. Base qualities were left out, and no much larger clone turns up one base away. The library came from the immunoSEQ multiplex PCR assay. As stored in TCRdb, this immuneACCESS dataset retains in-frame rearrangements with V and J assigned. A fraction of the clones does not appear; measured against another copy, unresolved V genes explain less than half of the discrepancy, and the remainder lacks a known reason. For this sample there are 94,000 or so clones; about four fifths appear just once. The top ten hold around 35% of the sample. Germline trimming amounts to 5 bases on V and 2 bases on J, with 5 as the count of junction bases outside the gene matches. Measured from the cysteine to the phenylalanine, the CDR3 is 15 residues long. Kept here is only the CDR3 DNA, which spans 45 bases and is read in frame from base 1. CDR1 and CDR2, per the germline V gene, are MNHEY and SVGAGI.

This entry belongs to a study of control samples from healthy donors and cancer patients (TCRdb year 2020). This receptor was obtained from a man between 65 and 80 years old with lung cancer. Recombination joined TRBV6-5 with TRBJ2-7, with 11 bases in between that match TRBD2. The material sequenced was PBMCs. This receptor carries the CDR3 CASSQLAGGAYEQYF. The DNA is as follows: TGTGCCAGCAGTCAGCTAGCGGGGGGCGCCTACGAGCAGTACTTC.